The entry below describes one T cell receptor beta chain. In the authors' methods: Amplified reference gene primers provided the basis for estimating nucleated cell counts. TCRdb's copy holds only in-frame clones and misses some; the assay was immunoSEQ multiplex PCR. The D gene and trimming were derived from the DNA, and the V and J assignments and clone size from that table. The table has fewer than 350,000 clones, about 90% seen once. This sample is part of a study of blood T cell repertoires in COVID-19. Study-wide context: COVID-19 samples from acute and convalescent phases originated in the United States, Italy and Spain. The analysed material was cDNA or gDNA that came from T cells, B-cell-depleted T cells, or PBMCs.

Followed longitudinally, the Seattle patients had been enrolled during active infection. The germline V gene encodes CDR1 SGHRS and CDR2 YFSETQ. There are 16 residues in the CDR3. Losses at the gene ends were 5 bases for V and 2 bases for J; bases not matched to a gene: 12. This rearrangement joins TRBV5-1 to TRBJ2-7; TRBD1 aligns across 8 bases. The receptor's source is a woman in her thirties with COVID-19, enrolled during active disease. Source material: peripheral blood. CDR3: CASRRAPGTGPYEQYF. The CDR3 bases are TGCGCCAGCAGGCGTGCACCCGGGACAGGTCCCTACGAGCAGTACTTC.